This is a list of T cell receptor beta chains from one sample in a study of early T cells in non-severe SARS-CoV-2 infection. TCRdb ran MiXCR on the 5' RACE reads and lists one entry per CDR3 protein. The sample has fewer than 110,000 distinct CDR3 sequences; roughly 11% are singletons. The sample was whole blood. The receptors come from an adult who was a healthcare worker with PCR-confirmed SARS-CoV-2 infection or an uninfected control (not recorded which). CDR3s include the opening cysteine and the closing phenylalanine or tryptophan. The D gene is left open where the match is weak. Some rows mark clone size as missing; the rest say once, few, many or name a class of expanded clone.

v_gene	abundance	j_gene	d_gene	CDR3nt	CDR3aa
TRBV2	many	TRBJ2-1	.	TGTGCCAGCAGTGAAGCGGGAGCTTACAATGAGCAGTTCTTC	CASSEAGAYNEQFF
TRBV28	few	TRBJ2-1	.	TGTGCCAGCAGTTGGACCAACAATGAGCAGTTCTTC	CASSWTNNEQFF
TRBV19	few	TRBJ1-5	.	TGTGCCAGTAGCCCGACAGGCTATAGCAATCAGCCCCAGCATTTT	CASSPTGYSNQPQHF
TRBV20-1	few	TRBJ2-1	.	TGCAGTGCCGCCGGGATCGCCTTAAGTGAGCAGTTCTTC	CSAAGIALSEQFF
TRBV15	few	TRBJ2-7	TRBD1	TGTGCCACCAGCAGTTATCGGGACAGGGGTTACGAGCAGTACTTC	CATSSYRDRGYEQYF
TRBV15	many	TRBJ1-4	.	TGTGCCACCAGCAGAGACAGGGCCTGGGATGAAAAACTGTTTTTT	CATSRDRAWDEKLFF
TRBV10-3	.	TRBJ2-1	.	TGTGCCACAAATCAGGGGAGTGAGCAGTTCTTC	CATNQGSEQFF
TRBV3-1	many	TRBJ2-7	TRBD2	TGTGCCAGCAGCCAAGATGGCGGGAGTAGCTACGAGCAGTACTTC	CASSQDGGSSYEQYF
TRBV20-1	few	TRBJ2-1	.	TGCAGTGCTGGAGACAGTTGGGGGTACAATGAGCAGTTCTTC	CSAGDSWGYNEQFF
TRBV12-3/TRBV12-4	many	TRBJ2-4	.	TGTGCCAGCACCGGGAGTGGAGACATTCAGTACTTC	CASTGSGDIQYF
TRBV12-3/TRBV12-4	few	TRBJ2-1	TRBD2	TGTGCCAGCAGCCCCGGAGGGACTAGTTATTTCTTC	CASSPGGTSYFF
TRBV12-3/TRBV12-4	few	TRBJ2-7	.	TGTGCCAGCAGTTTAGCCTCCGGTAACTTGGGCGAGCAGTACTTC	CASSLASGNLGEQYF
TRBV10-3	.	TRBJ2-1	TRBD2	TGTGCCATCAGCCCCTTTCTAGCGGGAGGAGATAGCTCCTACAATGAGCAGTTCTTC	CAISPFLAGGDSSYNEQFF
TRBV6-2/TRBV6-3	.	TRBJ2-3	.	TGTGCCAGACACTGGGGGAGAATCACAGATACGCAGTATTTT	CARHWGRITDTQYF
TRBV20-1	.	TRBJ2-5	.	TGCAGTGCTAGAGATTACGGAAATTCGGAGACCCAGTACTTC	CSARDYGNSETQYF
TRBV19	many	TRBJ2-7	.	TGTGCCACCTCGGGAAGACAAAACTACGAGCAGTACTTC	CATSGRQNYEQYF
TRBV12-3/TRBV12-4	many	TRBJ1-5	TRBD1	TGTGCCAGCAGTCTCGGACAGGGCAAGCCCCAGCATTTT	CASSLGQGKPQHF
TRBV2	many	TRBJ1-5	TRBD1	TGTGCCAGCAGTGACATACAGGGGTACAGTAAATGGGGCAATCAGCCCCAGCATTTT	CASSDIQGYSKWGNQPQHF
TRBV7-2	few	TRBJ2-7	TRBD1	TGTGCCAGCAGCCTCCGAGGGGGCGACGCGTTGAGGGAGCAGTACTTC	CASSLRGGDALREQYF
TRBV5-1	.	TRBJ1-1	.	TGCGCCAGCAAGGGGCAAGGGGCTAACACTGAAGCTTTCTTT	CASKGQGANTEAFF
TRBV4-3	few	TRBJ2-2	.	TGCGCCAGCAGCCAAGACGTCGAGGGCGAGACCGGGGAGCTGTTTTTT	CASSQDVEGETGELFF
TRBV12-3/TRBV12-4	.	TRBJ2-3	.	TGTGCCAGCGGAGGAGCGTGGTACACAGATACGCAGTATTTT	CASGGAWYTDTQYF
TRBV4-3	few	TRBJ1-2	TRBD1	TGCGCCAGCAGCCAATCACCGACAGGGAGCTATGGCTACACCTTC	CASSQSPTGSYGYTF
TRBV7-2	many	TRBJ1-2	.	TGTGCCAGCAGCACCGCAGGATTCGTCTACACCTTC	CASSTAGFVYTF
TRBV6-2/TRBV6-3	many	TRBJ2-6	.	TGTGCCAGCAGGGAAGGGACTGGGGCCAACGTCCTGACTTTC	CASREGTGANVLTF
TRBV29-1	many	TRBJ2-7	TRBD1	TGCAGCGTTGCCCGGACAGGTGTTGAGTCGCACGAGCAGTACTTC	CSVARTGVESHEQYF
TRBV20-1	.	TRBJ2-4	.	TGCAGTGCTAGCGGCAGGGCCGGGCTTTGGGCCAAAAACATTCAGTACTTC	CSASGRAGLWAKNIQYF
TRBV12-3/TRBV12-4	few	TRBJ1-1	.	TGTGCCAGCAGTTTAAATGGTGAAGCTTTCTTT	CASSLNGEAFF
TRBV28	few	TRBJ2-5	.	TGTGCCAGCAGTAATAGAAAGAGACTACATCAAGAGACCCAGTACTTC	CASSNRKRLHQETQYF
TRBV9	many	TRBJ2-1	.	TGTGCCAGCAGCGTAGCTCCAGTGGGCGGAAACAATGAGCAGTTCTTC	CASSVAPVGGNNEQFF
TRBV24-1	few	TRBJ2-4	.	TGTGCCACCAGTGATTATAGAAACATTCAGTACTTC	CATSDYRNIQYF
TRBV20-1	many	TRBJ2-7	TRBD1	TGCAGTGCTAGAGATTTTCGGACAGGCGGCTACGAGCAGTACTTC	CSARDFRTGGYEQYF
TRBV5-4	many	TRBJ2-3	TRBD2	TGTGCCAGCACTGATAGCGGGAGGGCTAGCACAGATACGCAGTATTTT	CASTDSGRASTDTQYF
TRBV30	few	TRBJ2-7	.	TGTGCCTGGAGTGGGGCTACCTACGAGCAGTACTTC	CAWSGATYEQYF
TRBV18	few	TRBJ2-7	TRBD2	TGTGCCAGCTCACCTTACGTGGGAGGGCCGTACGAGCAGTACTTC	CASSPYVGGPYEQYF